The next 16 T cell receptor beta chains were all read from a single sample in a study of blood T cell repertoires in COVID-19. Data came from immunoSEQ multiplex PCR; TCRdb stores just in-frame clones and leaves some out. The data hold around 140,000 clones, with 88% observed a single time. What was sequenced was peripheral blood. These receptors were taken from a human donor with COVID-19, enrolled during active disease. The donor label of this sample is uncertain.

The chain carries TRBV5-1 and TRBJ2-7, with D possibly matching TRBD2 (5 bases). Germline loops: CDR1 SGHRS, CDR2 YFSETQ. The V gene lost 0 bases and the J gene lost 0 bases, with 7 bases spanning the gap. The CDR3 is 14 residues long. Here the CDR3 reads CASSLAGVSYEQYF. The CDR3 nucleotides read TGCGCCAGCAGCTTGGCCGGGGTCTCCTACGAGCAGTACTTC.

The rearrangement links TRBV11-3 to TRBJ1-4, with TRBD1 identical over 7 bases. The V gene end was trimmed by 3 bases and the J gene end by 6 bases; junction bases not matched to a gene: 7. The germline gives CDR1 SGHNT, CDR2 YENEEA. The CDR3 has 15 residues. The CDR3 region has the DNA TGTGCCAGCAGCTTGGGTGACAGGGCGGATGAAAAACTGTTTTTT. This gives the protein CASSLGDRADEKLFF.

The rearrangement uses TRBV11-2 and TRBJ2-5; D uncertain. Germline CDR1 is SGHAT and CDR2 is FQNNGV. V was cut by 5 bases and J by 4 bases, with 5 bases left in between. The CDR3 runs 11 residues. The CDR3 DNA is TGTGCCAGCAGCAAACTAGAGACCCAGTACTTC. It yields the protein CASSKLETQYF.

This clone was seen once. The chain combines TRBV24-1 with TRBJ2-1; 7 bases line up with TRBD1. The V gene's germline CDR1 is KGHDR and CDR2 SFDVKD. This CDR3 is built from 15 residues. V lost 4 bases, J lost 1 base, and 3 bases stayed unmatched. CDR3 in amino acids: CATSEARGSYNEQFF. In DNA form, the CDR3 reads TGTGCCACCAGTGAGGCCAGGGGGTCCTACAATGAGCAGTTCTTC.

V is TRBV10-2 and J is TRBJ2-7; 8 bases agree with TRBD1. V was pared by 3 bases and J by 3 bases, with 10 bases of the junction left unmatched. The CDR3 is 16 residues long. Germline values: CDR1 WSHSY, CDR2 SAAADI. The CDR3 sequence is CASSERTGTTSYEQYF. The CDR3 region has the DNA TGCGCCAGCAGTGAAAGGACAGGGACAACTAGCTACGAGCAGTACTTC.

Of note for this clone: Other DNA sequences in this sample translate to the same CDR3. This chain joins TRBV5-1 and TRBJ1-1, with TRBD1 matching over 9 bases. Germline lookup yields CDR1 SGHRS and CDR2 YFSETQ. CDR3 length equals 13 residues. The J segment lost 11 bases and the V segment lost 4 bases, leaving 9 bases of the junction unmatched. This CDR3 reads CASSRDRESEAFF. In nucleotides, the CDR3 is TGCGCCAGCAGCCGGGACAGGGAAAGCGAGGCTTTCTTT.

CDR3 nucleotides: TGTGCCAGCAGTCTCAGCACCGGGGAGCTGTTTTTT. It translates to CASSLSTGELFF. The chain links TRBV6-2 or TRBV6-3 to TRBJ2-2; D uncertain. Trimming pared 5 bases from V and 4 bases from J, leaving 5 bases between. The V gene's germline CDR1 is MNHEY and CDR2 SVGEGT. There are 12 residues in the CDR3.

V usage is TRBV24-1 and J usage is TRBJ1-2; D not resolved. This CDR3 has 13 amino acids. Trimming shortened V by 6 bases and J by 8 bases, and 15 bases separated the two germline ends. Germline lookup yields CDR1 KGHDR and CDR2 SFDVKD. This CDR3 is CATSPSGNLGYTF. The CDR3 DNA is TGTGCCACCAGTCCCTCGGGTAATCTAGGCTACACCTTC.

Points on this clone: A junction end diverges from the germline sequence, so it may reflect a read error. This rearrangement joins TRBV2 to TRBJ2-5; D remains unclear. The CDR3 is 14 residues long. Germline V gives CDR1 SNHLY, CDR2 FYNNEI. The CDR3 DNA is TGTGCCAGCAGTGCCTCTACTAACACCGAGACCCGGTACTTC. This encodes CASSASTNTETRYF.

This clone was counted between two and nine times. This chain links TRBV28 with TRBJ1-5; D is perhaps TRBD1 (6 bases). Germline assignment: CDR1 MDHEN and CDR2 SYDVKM. Trimming shortened V by 6 bases and J by 7 bases, and 16 bases separated the two germline ends. The CDR3 contains 14 residues. CDR3 sequence: CASRETGYRQPQHF. The DNA for the CDR3 is TGTGCCAGCAGGGAGACAGGTTATCGGCAGCCCCAGCATTTT. Variable domain in full (rest from reference TRBV28 and TRBJ1-5): DVKVTQSSRYLVKRTGEKVFLECVQDMDHENMFWYRQDPGLGLRLIYFSYDVKMKEKGDIPEGYSVSREKKERFSLILESASTNQTSMYLCASRETGYRQPQHFGDGTRLSIL.

This chain joins TRBV6-2 or TRBV6-3 and TRBJ2-7; 9 bases agree with TRBD2. The CDR3 extends over 15 amino acids. Germline CDR1 MNHEY, CDR2 SVGEGT. With V trimmed by 4 bases and J by 1 base, 5 bases remained unmatched. Written as DNA, the CDR3 is TGTGCCAGCAGTTCGGCTAGCGGGGAATCCTACGAGCAGTACTTC. Protein product: CASSSASGESYEQYF.

The chain uses TRBV10-1 and TRBJ1-1; 7 bases line up with TRBD1. From germline, CDR1 is WNHNN and CDR2 SYGVQD (reference sequence). With V trimmed by 6 bases and J by 3 bases, 4 bases remained unmatched. The CDR3 has 13 amino acids. In nucleotides, the CDR3 is TGCGCCAGCAGCGCAACAGGGGACACTGAAGCTTTCTTT. This sequence encodes CASSATGDTEAFF.

The chain uses TRBV4-1 and TRBJ1-5; D may be TRBD1 (5 bases). CDR1 MGHRA and CDR2 YSYEKL come from the germline V gene. V gave up 0 bases and J gave up 7 bases, with 16 bases separating them. The CDR3 covers 16 residues. The CDR3 loop reads CASSQERAAGGQPQHF. The CDR3 DNA follows: TGCGCCAGCAGCCAAGAACGGGCTGCCGGGGGACAGCCCCAGCATTTT.

The chain is built from TRBV3-1 (or the pseudogene TRBV3-2) and TRBJ2-7, with 10 bases identical to TRBD2. This CDR3 comprises 15 residues. CDR1 and CDR2 from the germline V gene are LGHDT and YNNKEL (reference sequence). With V trimmed by 1 base and J by 6 bases, 6 bases remained unmatched. The DNA of the CDR3 is TGTGCCAGCAGCCAAGGCAGCGGGAGGGCGGGCGAGCAGTACTTC. It translates to CASSQGSGRAGEQYF.

In DNA, the CDR3 is TGTGCCAGCAGCCCGACAGCGGGCGCGGGGACTGGGACAGCTTTCTTT. Its translation: CASSPTAGAGTGTAFF. The rearrangement joins TRBV11-3 to TRBJ1-1, with D possibly matching TRBD1 (5 bases). Germline V lookup: CDR1 SGHNT, CDR2 YENEEA. Trimming took 5 bases from V and 10 from J, leaving 26 bases between them. The CDR3 is 16 residues long.

The V and J genes are TRBV9 and TRBJ2-1; 7 positions match TRBD2. The CDR3 runs 15 residues. The trim removed 3 bases at V and 5 bases at J, leaving 8 bases unmatched. Germline V gene lookup returns CDR1 SGDLS and CDR2 YYNGEE. For the CDR3, the DNA is TGTGCCAGCAGCGCGAGCGGGGCGGCAGACAATGAGCAGTTCTTC. This gives the protein CASSASGAADNEQFF.